This T cell receptor (beta chain) was obtained from a study of shared clonotypes between healthy human individuals. Study as a whole: There were three CD4 naive, three CD4 memory, two CD8 naive and one CD8 memory plates per donor. Broader study findings: Non-shared clonotypes were found to have lower generation probabilities than the clonotypes that were shared by all four of the sorted-subset donors.

The CDR3 runs 20 residues. J was trimmed by 1 base and V by 1 base; bases with no gene match: 11. The V gene's germline CDR1 is LGHNA and CDR2 YSLEER. This clone was seen only once. What it binds is not known. Naive CD8 populations comprised CD45RO-negative cells positively selected for CCR7, excluding terminally differentiated effector memory CD45RA+ cells. TCRdb's copy holds only in-frame clones and misses some; the assay was immunoSEQ multiplex PCR. The sample shows over 800,000 clones, around 92% of them seen only once. The TCR was taken from a man younger than 40 in good health. Sequencing was carried out using naive CD8+ T cells sorted from blood. The chain recombines TRBV4-3 with TRBJ2-1; 12 nucleotides line up with TRBD2. CDR3: CASSQGVTSGRTASYNEQFF. As DNA, the CDR3 is TGCGCCAGCAGCCAAGGGGTGACTAGCGGGAGAACGGCTTCCTACAATGAGCAGTTCTTC.